The clone carrying this TCR beta chain qualifies as large. The antigen is undetermined. The CDR3 is 14 residues long. With 2 bases removed from V and 1 base from J, the gap between germline ends came to 5 bases. Germline V gives CDR1 SGHAT, CDR2 FQNNGV. Each library started from 15 ng of total RNA using the QIAseq Immune Repertoire TCR panel. TCRdb passed the reads through MiXCR, listing each CDR3 protein once. The data contain 200 to 300 distinct CDR3 sequences, approximately 18% of them seen just once; the ten biggest clones take up 58%. This entry comes from a study of circulating CD8 cells and anti-PD-1 response in melanoma. Overall study context: Patients received intravenous nivolumab, 3 mg/kg, every 2 weeks.

Live CD3+CD8+TCRalphabeta+ cells were sorted into four subsets by PD-1 and/or TIGIT. Study-level points and caveats: The cohort mixed treatment-naive and previously treated patients. Clonotype sharing was highest between DPOS and TIGIT subsets.

This chain connects TRBV11-2 to TRBJ2-2; D ambiguous. The sequence was collected from a human donor with melanoma. This specimen was CD8+ T cells from PBMCs, taken at baseline or after one month of anti-PD-1 therapy (not recorded which). CDR3 sequence (DNA): TGTGCCAGCAGCTTAATGAGGAACACCGGGGAGCTGTTTTTT. Residues: CASSLMRNTGELFF.